This T cell receptor beta chain was obtained from a study of radiotherapy plus CTLA-4 blockade in lung cancer. TCRdb's table, derived via immunoSEQ multiplex PCR, lists solely in-frame clones and lacks some. The data contain 15,000 to 20,000 clones, roughly 88% of them singletons. Participants had chemo-refractory metastatic non-small-cell lung cancer and were treated with focal radiation plus ipilimumab CTLA-4 blockade. The CDR3 is 16 amino acids. Looked up from germline, CDR1 is KGHSH and CDR2 is LQKENI. Trimming removed 6 bases from V and 6 bases from J; junction bases left unmatched: 16. This chain links TRBV18 with TRBJ1-1; 7 bases align to TRBD1. The sequence derives from a human donor with non-small cell lung cancer whose response to radiotherapy plus ipilimumab could not be evaluated. Material: peripheral blood, obtained from a patient treated with radiotherapy plus ipilimumab. The CDR3 nucleotides are TGTGCCAGCTCGCCATTGGGAACAGGGGCCGGACCTGAAGCTTTCTTT. This encodes CASSPLGTGAGPEAFF.